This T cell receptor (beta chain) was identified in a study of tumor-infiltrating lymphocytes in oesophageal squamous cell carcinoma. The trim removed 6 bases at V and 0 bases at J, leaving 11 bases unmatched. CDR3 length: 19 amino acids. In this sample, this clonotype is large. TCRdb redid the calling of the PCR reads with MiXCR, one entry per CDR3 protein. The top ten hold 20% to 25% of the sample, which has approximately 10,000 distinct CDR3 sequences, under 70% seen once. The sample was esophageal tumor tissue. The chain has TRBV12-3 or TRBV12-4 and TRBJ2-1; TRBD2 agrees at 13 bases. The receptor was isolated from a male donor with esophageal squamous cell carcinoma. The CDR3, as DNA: TGTGCCAGCAGAGGCCGGCCTGGGACTAGCGGGATCTCCTACAATGAGCAGTTCTTC. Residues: CASRGRPGTSGISYNEQFF.